These T cell receptor beta chains were read from a single sample in a study of blood T cell repertoires in COVID-19. Assay used: immunoSEQ multiplex PCR; TCRdb lists only in-frame clones, some missing. Of 130,000 or so clones listed, more than 75% were seen once; the top ten hold about 2%. Input material: peripheral blood. The receptors shown here come from a woman aged 45-65 years with acute or convalescent COVID-19. Each CDR3 is given with its conserved first and last residue. A D gene is named only where the DNA matches it firmly. Clone size, where shown, is once, few, many, or a class for clones that have expanded.

d_gene: TRBD1; abundance: NA; v_gene: TRBV7-8; j_gene: TRBJ1-3; CDR3nt: TGTGCCAGCAGCTTAAGGGGCGGCACAGGGGTAGGGGGAAACACCATATATTTT; CDR3aa: CASSLRGGTGVGGNTIYF
d_gene: TRBD1; abundance: NA; v_gene: TRBV5-1; j_gene: TRBJ2-7; CDR3nt: TGCGCCAGCAGCTTGGGTGGGACAGGGTCCTACGAGCAGTACTTC; CDR3aa: CASSLGGTGSYEQYF
d_gene: TRBD1; abundance: NA; v_gene: TRBV6-1; j_gene: TRBJ2-5; CDR3nt: TGTGCCAGCAGTGGAGGACAGGGAAGGGGATCGGAGACCCAGTACTTC; CDR3aa: CASSGGQGRGSETQYF
d_gene: NA; abundance: NA; v_gene: TRBV9; j_gene: TRBJ2-1; CDR3nt: TGTGCCAGCAGCGTAGGAGGGAGGACATCCTACAATGAGCAGTTCTTC; CDR3aa: CASSVGGRTSYNEQFF
d_gene: NA; abundance: NA; v_gene: TRBV24-1; j_gene: TRBJ2-2; CDR3nt: TGTGCCACCAGTGCACCGACTGGCACCGGGGAGCTGTTTTTT; CDR3aa: CATSAPTGTGELFF
d_gene: NA; abundance: NA; v_gene: TRBV7-6; j_gene: TRBJ2-3; CDR3nt: TGTGCCAGCAGCTTAGTCGGGGGAGGCACAGATACGCAGTATTTT; CDR3aa: CASSLVGGGTDTQYF
d_gene: NA; abundance: NA; v_gene: TRBV6-5; j_gene: TRBJ2-3; CDR3nt: TGTGCCAGCAGGTACCAAGATACGCAGTATTTT; CDR3aa: CASRYQDTQYF
d_gene: NA; abundance: NA; v_gene: TRBV24-1; j_gene: TRBJ1-4; CDR3nt: TGTGCCACCAGTGATTTCACAGGAAAAAAACTGTTTTTT; CDR3aa: CATSDFTGKKLFF
d_gene: NA; abundance: NA; v_gene: TRBV30; j_gene: TRBJ1-1; CDR3nt: TGTGCCTGGAGTGCCCAGACAGGCGCTGAAGCTTTCTTT; CDR3aa: CAWSAQTGAEAFF
d_gene: TRBD1; abundance: once; v_gene: TRBV25-1; j_gene: TRBJ1-4; CDR3nt: TGTGCCAGCAGTGAGCACAGGGGGCTGGGTGAAAAACTGTTTTTT; CDR3aa: CASSEHRGLGEKLFF
d_gene: TRBD2; abundance: NA; v_gene: TRBV6-5; j_gene: TRBJ2-1; CDR3nt: TGTGCCAGCAGTCCCCTAGCGGACCCCGGAAATGAGCAGTTCTTC; CDR3aa: CASSPLADPGNEQFF
d_gene: NA; abundance: once; v_gene: TRBV4-3; j_gene: TRBJ2-5; CDR3nt: TGCGCCAGCAGCCAAGGGACAGCTGGAGAGACCCAGTACTTC; CDR3aa: CASSQGTAGETQYF
d_gene: NA; abundance: NA; v_gene: TRBV27; j_gene: TRBJ1-2; CDR3nt: TGTGCCAGCAGTTTACAACAGGTGGACCCCTATGGCTACACCTTC; CDR3aa: CASSLQQVDPYGYTF
d_gene: NA; abundance: NA; v_gene: TRBV18; j_gene: TRBJ1-5; CDR3nt: TGTGCCAGCTCACCCACAACAGGGATAGGCAATCAGCCCCAGCATTTT; CDR3aa: CASSPTTGIGNQPQHF
d_gene: NA; abundance: NA; v_gene: TRBV4-1; j_gene: TRBJ1-5; CDR3nt: TGCGCCAGCAGCCCCCGGGACACTGATCAGCCCCAGCATTTT; CDR3aa: CASSPRDTDQPQHF
d_gene: NA; abundance: few; v_gene: TRBV6-6; j_gene: TRBJ1-3; CDR3nt: TGTGCCAGCAGTCTTCGCCCCCCCGCGAGCTCTGGAAACACCATATATTTT; CDR3aa: CASSLRPPASSGNTIYF
d_gene: NA; abundance: NA; v_gene: TRBV7-7; j_gene: TRBJ2-3; CDR3nt: TGTGCCAGCAGCTTGATAGGGGGTGGCACAGATACGCAGTATTTT; CDR3aa: CASSLIGGGTDTQYF